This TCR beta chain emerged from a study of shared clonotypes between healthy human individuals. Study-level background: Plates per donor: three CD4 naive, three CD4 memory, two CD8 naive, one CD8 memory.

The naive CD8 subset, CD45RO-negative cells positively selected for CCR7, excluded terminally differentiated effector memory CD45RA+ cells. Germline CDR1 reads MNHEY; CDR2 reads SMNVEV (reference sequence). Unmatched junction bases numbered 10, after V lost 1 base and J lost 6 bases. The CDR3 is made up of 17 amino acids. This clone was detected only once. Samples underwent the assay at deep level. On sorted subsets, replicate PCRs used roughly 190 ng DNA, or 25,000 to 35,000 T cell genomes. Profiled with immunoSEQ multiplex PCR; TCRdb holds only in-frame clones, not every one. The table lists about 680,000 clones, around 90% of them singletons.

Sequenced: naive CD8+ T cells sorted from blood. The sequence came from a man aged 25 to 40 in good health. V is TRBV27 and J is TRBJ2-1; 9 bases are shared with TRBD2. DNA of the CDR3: TGTGCCAGCAGTTTATTAGTCTCTAGCGGGAATCCCAATGAGCAGTTCTTC. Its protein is CASSLLVSSGNPNEQFF.